Listed below are T cell receptor beta chains from one sample, sequenced in a study of lung T cells in sarcoidosis with Löfgren's syndrome. MiXCR, run by TCRdb on the reads, gives a single entry per CDR3 protein. The sample includes roughly 63,000 distinct CDR3 sequences, about 20% of them seen just once. The specimen sequenced was CD4+ T cells from PBMCs. The origin of the receptors is a human donor with sarcoidosis (Löfgren's syndrome or another form), or a control subject (not recorded which). The CDR3 runs from the conserved cysteine through the conserved F or W. The D gene is left open where the match is weak. The listing skips clone size in some rows; elsewhere it reads once, few, many or a size class.

d_call,j_call,v_call,clone_size,cdr3_nt,cdr3_aa
-,TRBJ2-7,TRBV28,many,TGTGCCAGCAGTGCCAGACTTGGCGAGCAGTACTTC,CASSARLGEQYF
-,TRBJ2-1,TRBV5-1,few,TGCGCCAGCAGCTTAAACAATGAGCAGTTCTTC,CASSLNNEQFF
TRBD1,TRBJ2-3,TRBV7-9,-,TGTGCCGGTAACAGGGGCGAAGATACGCAGTATTTT,CAGNRGEDTQYF
-,TRBJ2-1,TRBV19,-,TGTGCCAGTCGGAGCTTTGGCAAAAATGAGCAGTTCTTC,CASRSFGKNEQFF
-,TRBJ2-1,TRBV2,-,TGTGCCAGCAGTGAAGCGGCCGTGACTAGAAGAAGAGGGTCCTACAATGAGCAGTTCTTC,CASSEAAVTRRRGSYNEQFF
-,TRBJ2-6,TRBV7-2,many,TGTGCCAGCAGCTTAAGTGGTTCTGGGGCCAACGTCCTGACTTTC,CASSLSGSGANVLTF
-,TRBJ1-4,TRBV7-9,-,TGTGCCAGCAGCTTAGGACAGGCTCATGAAAAACTGTTTTTT,CASSLGQAHEKLFF
-,TRBJ2-3,TRBV6-6,many,TGTGCCAGCAGTTACTCTGGTCAGGCAAGTCCGCAGTATTTT,CASSYSGQASPQYF
-,TRBJ2-3,TRBV5-5,few,TGTGCCAGCAGCTTGGCCCCGACTAGCACAGATACGCAGTATTTT,CASSLAPTSTDTQYF
-,TRBJ1-4,TRBV6-1,many,TGTGCCAGCAGTTCGACGGGACAAATAAATGAAAAACTGTTTTTT,CASSSTGQINEKLFF
TRBD1,TRBJ1-6,TRBV18,many,TGTGCCAGCTCAGGACAGGGCGGTAATTCACCCCTCCACTTT,CASSGQGGNSPLHF
TRBD1,TRBJ1-1,TRBV10-3,few,TGTGCCATCAGTCCGCAGGGGGCTGGGACTGAAGCTTTCTTT,CAISPQGAGTEAFF
-,TRBJ1-6,TRBV28,-,TGTGCCAGCAGTTTATTAGTGGGGGGTTTTGATTCACCCCTCCACTTT,CASSLLVGGFDSPLHF
TRBD1,TRBJ1-4,TRBV27,many,TGTGCCAGCAGTTTCAAAAGGGGGCGAGATGAAAAACTGTTTTTT,CASSFKRGRDEKLFF
-,TRBJ1-5,TRBV7-2,-,TGTGCCAGCAGCTTAGCGTCTCATCAGCCCCAGCATTTT,CASSLASHQPQHF
-,TRBJ1-2,TRBV28,many,TGTGCCAGCAGCACCGAGGGCAGGCGCTATGGCTACACCTTC,CASSTEGRRYGYTF
TRBD2,TRBJ2-7,TRBV20-1,few,TGCAGTGTAGAGACCCCCTCCCTTAGCGGGAGGGCCCGGTTCGAGCAGTACTTC,CSVETPSLSGRARFEQYF